This T cell receptor beta chain comes out of a study of shared clonotypes between healthy human individuals. Here immunoSEQ multiplex PCR was the method, and the copy in TCRdb shows in-frame clones only, minus some. The sample has 2 million to 2.5 million clones, around 90% seen once. Germline CDR1 and CDR2: SGHVS and FQNEAQ. The CDR3 spans 16 residues. V lost 1 base, J lost 5 bases, and 9 bases stayed unmatched. The sequence was collected from a man between 18 and 29 years old in good health. Some clones in this sample may be carry-over from other donors' samples. Sample: naive CD4+ T cells from PBMCs. Noted subset: CD45RA+ positively selected. The chain is built from TRBV7-8 and TRBJ2-5; the match to TRBD2 covers 8 bases. DNA for the CDR3: TGTGCCAGCAGCTTAGGGTGGCGGGAGGCGGTGGAGACCCAGTACTTC. Translation: CASSLGWREAVETQYF.